The 31 T cell receptor beta chains given below trace back to one sample, sequenced in a study of blood T cell repertoires in COVID-19. Clones were sequenced by immunoSEQ multiplex PCR, and TCRdb holds only the in-frame ones, with some missing. The sample shows more than 65,000 clones, more than 70% of them seen only once. Source material: peripheral blood. These receptors all come from a woman in her fifties or sixties with acute or convalescent COVID-19.

The chain uses TRBV19 and TRBJ1-6; TRBD1 is a possible D gene (6 bases). Germline V gene data show CDR1 as LNHDA and CDR2 as SQIVND (reference sequence). Between the trimmed V and J ends, which lost 4 bases and 6 bases, there was a span of 10 bases. The CDR3 spans 14 residues. The CDR3 DNA reads TGTGCCAGTAGTACAACAGGGACTAATTCACCCCTCCACTTT. It codes for CASSTTGTNSPLHF.

This clone was picked up a small number of times. This chain links TRBV5-4 with TRBJ2-1, with 9 bases lining up with TRBD1. Germline V gene data show CDR1 as SGHNT and CDR2 as YYREEE (reference sequence). With 4 bases clipped from V and 2 bases from J, the junction kept 4 bases outside the gene matches. CDR3 length: 15 residues. CDR3 sequence reads: CASSPRDRAYNEQFF. For the CDR3, the DNA is TGTGCCAGCAGCCCGCGGGACAGGGCCTACAATGAGCAGTTCTTC.

V is TRBV7-2 and J is TRBJ2-5, with 7 bases matching TRBD2. V shed 1 base and J 5 bases; nucleotides not matched to a gene: 10. The CDR3 extends over 16 amino acids. The germline V gene encodes CDR1 SGHTA and CDR2 FQGNSA. The CDR3 nucleotides are TGTGCCAGCAGCTTAGAGACCGGGACTATCGGGGAGACCCAGTACTTC. Its translation: CASSLETGTIGETQYF. Using reference TRBV7-2 and TRBJ2-5 for the parts outside the CDR3, the full variable domain is GAGVSQSPSNKVTEKGKDVELRCDPISGHTALYWYRQSLGQGLEFLIYFQGNSAPDKSGLPSDRFSAERTGGSVSTLTIQRTQQEDSAVYLCASSLETGTIGETQYFGPGTRLLVL.

The chain recombines TRBV7-8 with TRBJ2-1; 10 bases fit TRBD2. Looked up from germline, CDR1 is SGHVS and CDR2 is FQNEAQ. The ends lost 1 base at V and 8 bases at J; junction bases unmatched: 2. The CDR3 spans 14 residues. The CDR3 nucleotides read TGTGCCAGCAGCTTAGGGACTAGCGGCGATGAGCAGTTCTTC. Translated, it gives CASSLGTSGDEQFF.

The sample holds one count of this clone. The rearrangement joins TRBV4-3 to TRBJ1-2, with 7 bases lining up with TRBD1. Germline lookup yields CDR1 LGHNA and CDR2 YSLEER. V gave up 1 base and J gave up 4 bases; unmatched junction bases: 6. The CDR3 is made up of 15 amino acids. CDR3 bases: TGCGCCAGCAGCCAAGTAACAGGGGACGCCTATGGCTACACCTTC. Protein: CASSQVTGDAYGYTF.

The chain joins TRBV5-1 to TRBJ1-1; no clear D gene. Germline V gene data show CDR1 as SGHRS and CDR2 as YFSETQ. The CDR3 is 13 amino acids. The ends were cut back, 4 bases at V and 1 base at J, with 8 bases in the middle. The CDR3 DNA is TGCGCCAGCAGCCCTCTCTCGAACACTGAAGCTTTCTTT. As protein: CASSPLSNTEAFF.

This sequence joins TRBV13 and TRBJ1-1; D perhaps matches TRBD1 (5 bases). The V end was cut by 5 bases, the J end by 0 bases, with 10 bases between. This CDR3 spans 14 amino acids. CDR1 and CDR2 from the germline V gene are PRHDT and FYEKMQ (reference sequence). The CDR3 protein is CASSAGTVNTEAFF. The CDR3 DNA reads TGTGCCAGCAGCGCGGGGACGGTGAACACTGAAGCTTTCTTT. Full variable domain (outside the CDR3, taken from reference TRBV13 and TRBJ1-1): AAGVIQSPRHLIKEKRETATLKCYPIPRHDTVYWYQQGPGQDPQFLISFYEKMQSDKGSIPDRFSAQQFSDYHSELNMSSLELGDSALYFCASSAGTVNTEAFFGQGTRLTVV.

The chain recombines TRBV2 with TRBJ2-2; 9 nucleotides line up with TRBD1. The CDR3 spans 15 residues. Germline CDR1 SNHLY, CDR2 FYNNEI. J lost 5 bases, V lost 6 bases, and 7 bases had no gene match. In nucleotides, the CDR3 is TGTGCCAGCAGGGACATACAGGGGGCGACCGGGGAGCTGTTTTTT. As protein: CASRDIQGATGELFF. Combining the CDR3 with reference TRBV2 and TRBJ2-2 gives the whole variable domain EPEVTQTPSHQVTQMGQEVILRCVPISNHLYFYWYRQILGQKVEFLVSFYNNEISEKSEIFDDQFSVERPDGSNFTLKIRSTKLEDSAMYFCASRDIQGATGELFFGEGSRLTVL.

The rearrangement joins TRBV6-2 or TRBV6-3 to TRBJ2-2; 9 nucleotides align to TRBD1. The CDR3 runs to 15 residues. With V trimmed by 0 bases and J by 7 bases, 3 bases remained unmatched. Looked up from germline, CDR1 is MNHEY and CDR2 is SVGEGT. The CDR3 here is CASSYSQGADGELFF. For the CDR3, the DNA is TGTGCCAGCAGTTACTCACAGGGGGCGGACGGGGAGCTGTTTTTT.

The chain has TRBV3-1 (or the pseudogene TRBV3-2) and TRBJ2-1, with a tentative D call TRBD2 (6 bases). Trimming took off 1 base at V and 3 bases at J, with 7 bases between the two ends. The germline gives CDR1 LGHDT, CDR2 YNNKEL (reference sequence). The CDR3 contains 14 residues. CDR3 DNA sequence: TGTGCCAGCAGCCAAGTTAGCGGCTACAATGAGCAGTTCTTC. Translating gives CASSQVSGYNEQFF.

The chain carries TRBV18 and TRBJ2-1; 7 bases are shared with TRBD1. The J segment lost 3 bases and the V segment lost 3 bases, leaving 5 bases of the junction unmatched. Germline loops: CDR1 KGHSH, CDR2 LQKENI. The CDR3 length is 15 residues. CDR3 nucleotide sequence: TGTGCCAGCTCACCCGCAACAGGGGTCTACAATGAGCAGTTCTTC. Protein sequence: CASSPATGVYNEQFF. The full variable domain, with the rest looked up from reference TRBV18 and TRBJ2-1, is NAGVMQNPRHLVRRRGQEARLRCSPMKGHSHVYWYRQLPEEGLKFMVYLQKENIIDESGMPKERFSAEFPKEGPSILRIQQVVRGDSAAYFCASSPATGVYNEQFFGPGTRLTVL.

This chain links TRBV5-1 with TRBJ1-1; D gene uncertain. The CDR3 runs 15 residues. Germline V gene lookup returns CDR1 SGHRS and CDR2 YFSETQ. Trimming shortened V by 4 bases and J by 6 bases, and 19 bases separated the two germline ends. The CDR3 DNA follows: TGCGCCAGCAGCCAAATTCCAATAGAGGGTGCTGAAGCTTTCTTT. Amino acids: CASSQIPIEGAEAFF.

The chain is built from TRBV7-9 and TRBJ1-4; 7 bases are a match to TRBD1. This CDR3 is 15 amino acids long. CDR1 and CDR2 from the germline V gene are SEHNR and FQNEAQ (reference sequence). With 5 bases clipped from V and 4 bases from J, the junction kept 7 bases outside the gene matches. The CDR3 nucleotides read TGTGCCAGCAGCCCGCGGCCAGGGGGTAATGAAAAACTGTTTTTT. Encoded protein: CASSPRPGGNEKLFF.

The chain links TRBV6-2 or TRBV6-3 to TRBJ1-5; TRBD1 aligns across 8 bases. V shed 0 bases, J shed 2 bases, and the junction held 3 bases outside the gene matches. Germline V gene lookup returns CDR1 MNHEY and CDR2 SVGEGT. There are 16 residues in the CDR3. This CDR3 reads CASSYSTGVGNQPQHF. In DNA form, the CDR3 reads TGTGCCAGCAGTTACTCGACAGGGGTGGGCAATCAGCCCCAGCATTTT.

This chain uses TRBV9 with TRBJ1-2, with 7 bases aligning to TRBD1. This CDR3 contains 12 residues. Germline CDR1 SGDLS, CDR2 YYNGEE. V lost 7 bases, J lost 8 bases, and 8 bases stayed unmatched. The CDR3 coding sequence is TGTGCCAGCGCTGACAGGGCAAGAGGCTACACCTTC. It translates to CASADRARGYTF.

This rearrangement joins TRBV7-9 to TRBJ1-1; 10 nucleotides line up with TRBD1. Trimming at V came to 3 bases and at J to 6 bases, leaving 10 bases not matched to a gene. Germline values: CDR1 SEHNR, CDR2 FQNEAQ (reference sequence). The CDR3 contains 16 residues. DNA for the CDR3: TGTGCCAGCAGCTTTCGGGACAGGGGTTTGGCCGCTGAAGCTTTCTTT. This encodes CASSFRDRGLAAEAFF. The entire variable domain, with the rest obtained from reference TRBV7-9 and TRBJ1-1, is as follows: DTGVSQNPRHKITKRGQNVTFRCDPISEHNRLYWYRQTLGQGPEFLTYFQNEAQLEKSRLLSDRFSAERPKGSFSTLEIQRTEQGDSAMYLCASSFRDRGLAAEAFFGQGTRLTVV.

This rearrangement joins TRBV27 to TRBJ1-2, with 10 bases fitting TRBD1. Germline V lookup: CDR1 MNHEY, CDR2 SMNVEV (reference sequence). The CDR3 is 14 amino acids. Losses at the gene ends were 5 bases for V and 7 bases for J; bases not matched to a gene: 7. This chain's CDR3 is CASSALGTGAGYTF. As DNA, the CDR3 is TGTGCCAGCAGTGCCCTAGGGACAGGGGCTGGCTACACCTTC.

This clone was counted only a few times. The chain links TRBV5-1 to TRBJ2-7; 8 bases line up with TRBD1. With V trimmed by 4 bases and J by 6 bases, 9 bases remained unmatched. This CDR3 comprises 14 residues. Germline V gene sequence: CDR1 SGHRS, CDR2 YFSETQ. CDR3 residues: CASSPGQGTGEQYF. The CDR3 nucleotides are TGCGCCAGCAGCCCAGGACAGGGAACTGGCGAGCAGTACTTC.

V and J are TRBV4-2 and TRBJ2-7; 7 nucleotides agree with TRBD1. The CDR3 is 16 residues long. The V gene end was trimmed by 1 base and the J gene end by 5 bases; junction bases not matched to a gene: 11. Germline V gene lookup returns CDR1 LGHNA and CDR2 YNFKEQ. The CDR3: CASSQVGYDRDHEQYF. CDR3 bases: TGTGCCAGCAGCCAAGTAGGTTACGACAGGGACCACGAGCAGTACTTC.

This clone was counted only a few times. The chain couples TRBV13 to TRBJ2-5; weak D call: TRBD2 (5 bases). This CDR3 is built from 13 residues. The germline V gene encodes CDR1 PRHDT and CDR2 FYEKMQ (reference sequence). Trimming cost V 4 bases and J 2 bases, with 8 bases left between them. The CDR3 bases are TGTGCCAGCAGCTGGCGCGGGCAAGAGACCCAGTACTTC. This translates into CASSWRGQETQYF. Supplemented by reference TRBV13 and TRBJ2-5, the full variable domain reads AAGVIQSPRHLIKEKRETATLKCYPIPRHDTVYWYQQGPGQDPQFLISFYEKMQSDKGSIPDRFSAQQFSDYHSELNMSSLELGDSALYFCASSWRGQETQYFGPGTRLLVL.

V usage is TRBV6-5 and J usage is TRBJ1-5; D not resolved. Per the germline V gene, CDR1 is MNHEY and CDR2 is SVGAGI. V gave up 5 bases and J gave up 6 bases, with 8 bases separating them. The CDR3 totals 12 residues. The CDR3: CASSPTGQPQHF. In DNA, the CDR3 is TGTGCCAGCAGTCCCACGGGTCAGCCCCAGCATTTT.

The chain has TRBV6-4 and TRBJ2-3; weak D call: TRBD1 (5 bases). CDR1 and CDR2 from the germline V gene are MRHNA and SNTAGT. V dropped 6 bases and J dropped 5 bases, with 12 bases sitting between them. This CDR3 is 13 amino acids long. CDR3 nucleotide sequence: TGTGCCAGCAGCTGGGTTCAGGGAGATACGCAGTATTTT. Encoded protein: CASSWVQGDTQYF.

The V and J genes are TRBV28 and TRBJ1-2; D might be TRBD1 (5 bases). CDR1 and CDR2 (germline): MDHEN, SYDVKM. With 6 bases removed from V and 2 bases from J, the gap between germline ends came to 16 bases. This CDR3 comprises 15 residues. CDR3 bases: TGTGCCAGCAGCCCTGGTGGCAGGGTGAACTATGGCTACACCTTC. Protein sequence: CASSPGGRVNYGYTF.

This clone was seen a handful of times. V is TRBV27 and J is TRBJ2-3; D is possibly TRBD2 (5 bases). Germline V lookup: CDR1 MNHEY, CDR2 SMNVEV (reference sequence). The V and J ends lost 1 base and 6 bases respectively, with 8 bases between them. CDR3 length: 13 amino acids. CDR3 sequence reads: CASSLWGADTQYF. The CDR3 DNA reads TGTGCCAGCAGTTTATGGGGAGCGGATACGCAGTATTTT.

This clone was detected a few times. This sequence joins TRBV14 and TRBJ2-1, with D possibly TRBD2 on 5 matching bases. In germline, CDR1 is SGHDN, CDR2 FVKESK. CDR3 length equals 13 residues. V lost 1 base to trimming and J lost 7 bases, with 8 bases between them. The CDR3 DNA sequence: TGTGCCAGCAGCCAAGTCCGCGGGAATGAGCAGTTCTTC. This encodes CASSQVRGNEQFF.

The J gene is TRBJ1-2, the V gene TRBV9; D remains unclear. The CDR3 consists of 14 residues. Germline loops: CDR1 SGDLS, CDR2 YYNGEE. V lost 4 bases, J lost 4 bases, and 14 bases lay in between. Here the CDR3 DNA reads TGTGCCAGCAGCCCTAGTTCCCTAGCCTATGGCTACACCTTC. Its protein product is CASSPSSLAYGYTF.

V gene TRBV27 combines with J gene TRBJ1-1, with D perhaps matching TRBD1 (5 bases). The CDR3 is made up of 15 amino acids. In germline, CDR1 is MNHEY, CDR2 SMNVEV (reference sequence). V lost 3 bases and J lost 3, with 14 bases in between. CDR3 coding DNA: TGTGCCAGCAGTTTCTGGGGGGAAAGGGACACTGAAGCTTTCTTT. Its protein is CASSFWGERDTEAFF.

This sequence joins TRBV5-1 and TRBJ2-7; TRBD1 is a possible D gene (5 bases). The CDR3 has 14 amino acids. Germline CDR1 and CDR2: SGHRS and YFSETQ. With 0 bases removed from V and 3 bases from J, the gap between germline ends came to 10 bases. CDR3 DNA: TGCGCCAGCAGCTTGGCCCAGGGCGGCTACGAGCAGTACTTC. Its translation: CASSLAQGGYEQYF.

This clone was observed a single time. At one of its ends the junction is not consistent with the germline gene, which may arise from a read error. The chain links TRBV19 to TRBJ1-5; TRBD1 matches 8 bases. Germline values: CDR1 LNHDA, CDR2 SQIVND (reference sequence). The CDR3 covers 13 residues. Written as DNA, the CDR3 is TGTGCCAGTAGTATAGTAGGCCCGGGACAGGCGGAGTTT. Translated: CASSIVGPGQAEF.

This clone occurred once. Here the CDR3 DNA reads TGTGCCAGCAGCTTCGGGGACTCACCCTCCTACGAGCAGTACTTC. Translated, it gives CASSFGDSPSYEQYF. This chain uses TRBV5-6 with TRBJ2-7; tentatively, D is TRBD2 (6 bases). CDR3 length: 15 residues. Germline lookup yields CDR1 SGHDT and CDR2 YYEEEE. V was trimmed by 2 bases and J by 0 bases, leaving 12 bases between them. Looking up the rest from reference TRBV5-6 and TRBJ2-7 gives the full variable domain: DAGVTQSPTHLIKTRGQQVTLRCSPKSGHDTVSWYQQALGQGPQFIFQYYEEEERQRGNFPDRFSGHQFPNYSSELNVNALLLGDSALYLCASSFGDSPSYEQYFGPGTRLTVT.

The V call is TRBV25-1, the J call TRBJ1-1, with a tentative D call TRBD1 (6 bases). V was trimmed by 2 bases and J by 0 bases, leaving 16 bases between them. Germline V lookup: CDR1 MGHDK, CDR2 SYGVNS. The CDR3 is 17 residues long. The CDR3 nucleotides are TGTGCCAGCAGTGAAAAGGACAGTCTAATCATGAACACTGAAGCTTTCTTT. As protein: CASSEKDSLIMNTEAFF.